These T cell receptor beta chains were read from a single sample in a study of T cell repertoires in cytomegalovirus infection. TCRdb reprocessed the reads with MiXCR, giving one entry per CDR3 protein. The sample has roughly 500,000 distinct CDR3 sequences, about 11% seen once. Sequenced sample: PBMCs. The receptors shown here come from a human donor in good health (CMV status not recorded). Some clones in this sample may be carry-over from other donors' samples. CDR3s include the opening cysteine and the closing phenylalanine or tryptophan. A D gene is named only where the DNA matches it firmly. Not all rows give a size; the values are once, few, many and, for expanded clones, a class.

abundance: .
d_gene: .
v_gene: TRBV6-1
j_gene: TRBJ2-2
CDR3aa: CASGRANTGELFF
CDR3nt: TGTGCCAGCGGGAGAGCGAACACCGGGGAGCTGTTTTTT

abundance: many
d_gene: .
v_gene: TRBV7-8
j_gene: TRBJ1-5
CDR3aa: CASSLGFRVSNQPQHF
CDR3nt: TGTGCCAGCAGCTTAGGGTTCAGGGTGAGCAATCAGCCCCAGCATTTT

abundance: many
d_gene: .
v_gene: TRBV7-2
j_gene: TRBJ2-1
CDR3aa: CASSLGLATSYNEQFF
CDR3nt: TGTGCCAGCAGCTTGGGGCTAGCCACCTCCTACAATGAGCAGTTCTTC

abundance: few
d_gene: TRBD1
v_gene: TRBV28
j_gene: TRBJ2-7
CDR3aa: CASKRGRFLNEQYF
CDR3nt: TGTGCCAGCAAGAGGGGGCGCTTTCTGAACGAGCAGTACTTC

abundance: many
d_gene: .
v_gene: TRBV12-3/TRBV12-4
j_gene: TRBJ2-5
CDR3aa: CASSLGTDGETQYF
CDR3nt: TGTGCCAGCAGTTTGGGGACTGATGGCGAGACCCAGTACTTC

abundance: few
d_gene: .
v_gene: TRBV7-9
j_gene: TRBJ2-1
CDR3aa: CASSLALAEQFF
CDR3nt: TGTGCCAGCAGCTTAGCGTTAGCGGAGCAGTTCTTC

abundance: few
d_gene: .
v_gene: TRBV28
j_gene: TRBJ2-3
CDR3aa: CASTPGGAGTDTQYF
CDR3nt: TGTGCCAGCACCCCGGGGGGCGCAGGCACAGATACGCAGTATTTT

abundance: .
d_gene: .
v_gene: TRBV12-3/TRBV12-4
j_gene: TRBJ1-5
CDR3aa: CASSRTYSNQPQHF
CDR3nt: TGTGCCAGCAGTCGTACCTATAGCAATCAGCCCCAGCATTTT

abundance: many
d_gene: .
v_gene: TRBV19
j_gene: TRBJ1-2
CDR3aa: CASSIEAVANYGYTF
CDR3nt: TGTGCCAGTAGTATTGAAGCGGTTGCTAACTATGGCTACACCTTC

abundance: .
d_gene: .
v_gene: TRBV11-2
j_gene: TRBJ2-7
CDR3aa: CASSLVDRVNEQYF
CDR3nt: TGTGCCAGCAGCTTAGTGGACAGAGTTAACGAGCAGTACTTC

abundance: many
d_gene: .
v_gene: TRBV5-4
j_gene: TRBJ2-7
CDR3aa: CASSRLKATFVGVPSYEQYF
CDR3nt: TGTGCCAGCAGCCGATTGAAGGCGACATTTGTGGGGGTCCCTTCCTACGAGCAGTACTTC

abundance: .
d_gene: .
v_gene: TRBV4-3
j_gene: TRBJ1-3
CDR3aa: CASSLPSDGRTDTIYF
CDR3nt: TGCGCCAGCAGCCTTCCCTCGGACGGGCGTACGGACACCATATATTTT

abundance: many
d_gene: TRBD2
v_gene: TRBV7-2
j_gene: TRBJ2-3
CDR3aa: CASSFYGGEADTQYF
CDR3nt: TGTGCCAGCAGCTTTTACGGGGGGGAGGCAGATACGCAGTATTTT

abundance: few
d_gene: .
v_gene: TRBV2
j_gene: TRBJ1-1
CDR3aa: CASSETWDTEAFF
CDR3nt: TGTGCCAGCAGTGAAACGTGGGACACTGAAGCTTTCTTT

abundance: .
d_gene: .
v_gene: TRBV7-9
j_gene: TRBJ2-2
CDR3aa: CASSFTGTKTGELFF
CDR3nt: TGTGCCAGCAGCTTCACCGGGACAAAGACCGGGGAGCTGTTTTTT

abundance: few
d_gene: TRBD1
v_gene: TRBV6-5
j_gene: TRBJ1-2
CDR3aa: CASSYQGGPYGYTF
CDR3nt: TGTGCCAGCAGTTACCAGGGGGGGCCCTATGGCTACACCTTC

abundance: .
d_gene: .
v_gene: TRBV10-3
j_gene: TRBJ2-7
CDR3aa: CAISRRDEWEQYF
CDR3nt: TGTGCCATCAGCCGGCGGGACGAATGGGAGCAGTACTTC

abundance: .
d_gene: .
v_gene: TRBV28
j_gene: TRBJ2-3
CDR3aa: CASSMPSTDTQYF
CDR3nt: TGTGCCAGCAGCATGCCCTCCACAGATACGCAGTATTTT

abundance: many
d_gene: .
v_gene: TRBV7-2
j_gene: TRBJ1-4
CDR3aa: CASSANRASTNEKLFF
CDR3nt: TGTGCCAGCAGCGCGAACCGGGCTTCAACTAATGAAAAACTGTTTTTT

abundance: .
d_gene: .
v_gene: TRBV28
j_gene: TRBJ2-3
CDR3aa: CASSFSKGGTDTQYF
CDR3nt: TGTGCCAGCAGTTTCTCTAAGGGGGGCACAGATACGCAGTATTTT

abundance: .
d_gene: TRBD1
v_gene: TRBV5-1
j_gene: TRBJ1-6
CDR3aa: CASSYTEQGTNSPLHF
CDR3nt: TGCGCCAGCAGCTATACCGAACAGGGGACGAATTCACCCCTCCACTTT

abundance: many
d_gene: TRBD1
v_gene: TRBV7-8
j_gene: TRBJ1-2
CDR3aa: CASSLGGDRTNAF
CDR3nt: TGTGCCAGCAGCTTAGGGGGGGACAGGACCAATGCCTTC

abundance: few
d_gene: .
v_gene: TRBV24-1
j_gene: TRBJ2-5
CDR3aa: CATSDMTDQETQYF
CDR3nt: TGTGCCACCAGTGATATGACGGACCAAGAGACCCAGTACTTC

abundance: many
d_gene: .
v_gene: TRBV5-4
j_gene: TRBJ1-6
CDR3aa: CASFLRGGNSPLHF
CDR3nt: TGTGCCAGCTTCCTGAGGGGCGGTAATTCACCCCTCCACTTT

abundance: many
d_gene: .
v_gene: TRBV5-6
j_gene: TRBJ1-2
CDR3aa: CASSLEEGRKGYTF
CDR3nt: TGTGCCAGCAGCTTGGAGGAGGGTAGGAAGGGCTACACCTTC

abundance: many
d_gene: TRBD1
v_gene: TRBV28
j_gene: TRBJ1-1
CDR3aa: CASSYDRGTEAFF
CDR3nt: TGTGCCAGCAGTTACGACAGGGGAACTGAAGCTTTCTTT

abundance: .
d_gene: .
v_gene: TRBV6-2/TRBV6-3
j_gene: TRBJ1-6
CDR3aa: CASSYGTTYNSPLHF
CDR3nt: TGTGCCAGCAGTTACGGGACCACCTATAATTCACCCCTCCACTTT

abundance: many
d_gene: .
v_gene: TRBV20-1
j_gene: TRBJ1-2
CDR3aa: CSAHYNYGYTF
CDR3nt: TGCAGTGCCCATTACAACTATGGCTACACCTTC